The 4 T cell receptor beta chains below all came from one sample that was sequenced in a study of control samples from healthy donors and cancer patients. Profiling relied on immunoSEQ multiplex PCR, and the TCRdb table lists in-frame clones only, not all of them. This table has some 140,000 clones, around 94% appearing once. The specimen sequenced was PBMCs. These receptors originate from a man in his fifties or sixties with colorectal cancer.

The chain couples TRBV29-1 to TRBJ2-7; the D gene is possibly TRBD2 (6 bases). V lost 6 bases and J 0 bases, leaving 9 bases between the germline ends. Looked up from germline, CDR1 is SQVTM and CDR2 is ANQGSEA. The CDR3 is made up of 12 amino acids. The CDR3 DNA reads as TGCAGCGTGGGAGGAGCCTCCTACGAGCAGTACTTC. Translating gives CSVGGASYEQYF.

V usage is TRBV24-1 and J usage is TRBJ2-1; D is perhaps TRBD1 (6 bases). Germline CDR1 KGHDR, CDR2 SFDVKD. The CDR3 is 12 amino acids. V was pared by 3 bases and J by 8 bases, with 7 bases between. The CDR3 DNA is TGTGCCACCAGTGATCGGACAGATGAGCAGTTCTTC. This codes for CATSDRTDEQFF.

The rearrangement joins TRBV5-1 to TRBJ2-2, with TRBD1 identical over 9 bases. V gave up 1 base and J gave up 3 bases; unmatched junction bases: 1. The CDR3 has 15 residues. Germline loops: CDR1 SGHRS, CDR2 YFSETQ. Written as DNA, the CDR3 is TGCGCCAGCAGCTTGAGACAGGGGGACACCGGGGAGCTGTTTTTT. Translation gives CASSLRQGDTGELFF. The full variable domain, with the rest looked up from reference TRBV5-1 and TRBJ2-2, is KAGVTQTPRYLIKTRGQQVTLSCSPISGHRSVSWYQQTPGQGLQFLFEYFSETQRNKGNFPGRFSGRQFSNSRSEMNVSTLELGDSALYLCASSLRQGDTGELFFGEGSRLTVL.

The chain carries TRBV10-3 and TRBJ2-7; D is undetermined. The V end was cut by 3 bases, the J end by 4 bases, with 7 bases between. Germline V gene lookup returns CDR1 ENHRY and CDR2 SYGVKD. The CDR3 loop spans 12 amino acids. Written as DNA, the CDR3 is TGTGCCATCAGTGATAACGCTTACGAGCAGTACTTC. As protein: CAISDNAYEQYF.